A single sample gave rise to the 13 T cell receptor beta chains below, sequenced in a study of identical twins (dated by TCRdb to about 2016). Libraries were built with 5' RACE. This sample was sequenced with an Illumina HiSeq 2000. Using fastp trimming at Q25 and MiXCR clonotype assembly, TCRdb reanalyzed the public sequencing data and kept in-frame beta chains. Each CDR3 protein appears once, grouped with its most common genes and DNA. Within this sample are 550,000 to 800,000 distinct CDR3 sequences, with roughly 7.1% of them counted one time only. Roughly 1.5% of the sample belongs to the ten largest clones. These data also formed part of another study, on yellow fever vaccine responses in identical twins.

Specimen: PBMCs. The receptors derive from a woman under 30 in good health.

The chain recombines TRBV7-2 with TRBJ2-7, with 7 positions matching TRBD1. The V segment lost 5 bases and the J segment 0 bases; nucleotides outside the gene matches: 7. The CDR3 contains 15 residues. In germline, CDR1 is SGHTA, CDR2 FQGNSA. The CDR3 DNA reads TGTGCCAGCAGCAACTCAGGGACAGACTCCTACGAGCAGTACGTC. It codes for CASSNSGTDSYEQYV.

The sample holds many counts of this clonotype. V usage is TRBV5-1 and J usage is TRBJ2-3; 14 bases agree with TRBD2. Trimming removed 3 bases from V and 0 bases from J; junction bases left unmatched: 6. The CDR3 has 18 residues. Germline CDR1 SGHRS, CDR2 YFSETQ. This chain's CDR3 is CASSSGTSGGPSTDTQYF. As DNA, the CDR3 is TGCGCCAGCAGCTCGGGGACTAGCGGGGGCCCTAGCACAGATACGCAGTATTTT.

This clonotype was recorded a few times. The V and J genes are TRBV20-1 and TRBJ2-5; 10 nucleotides line up with TRBD2. The CDR3 has 15 residues. Losses at the gene ends were 2 bases for V and 5 bases for J; bases not matched to a gene: 8. CDR1 and CDR2 (germline): DFQATT, SNEGSKA (reference sequence). DNA of the CDR3: TGCAGTGCTAGACGGAGCGGGGGGGCTCCGGAGACCCAGTACTTC. Protein: CSARRSGGAPETQYF.

This clonotype was observed a few times. The chain joins TRBV10-2 to TRBJ1-5; D is perhaps TRBD1 (5 bases). Trimming left V 6 bases short and J 1 base short, with 13 bases between. This CDR3 spans 15 amino acids. CDR1 WSHSY and CDR2 SAAADI come from the germline V gene. The CDR3 protein is CASRRDAGSNQPQHF. The CDR3 region has the DNA TGCGCCAGCAGGAGGGACGCGGGGAGCAATCAGCCCCAGCATTTT.

This clonotype has just a few counts. This chain connects TRBV5-1 to TRBJ2-1, with D tentatively TRBD1 (7 bases). There are 14 residues in the CDR3. The ends were cut back, 3 bases at V and 6 bases at J, with 13 bases in the middle. Germline V gene sequence: CDR1 SGHRS, CDR2 YFSETQ. CDR3 nucleotide sequence: TGCGCCAGCAGCTCCGGGGGACAGACCAATGAGCAGTTCTTC. Its protein is CASSSGGQTNEQFF. Full variable domain (remainder filled in from reference TRBV5-1 and TRBJ2-1): KAGVTQTPRYLIKTRGQQVTLSCSPISGHRSVSWYQQTPGQGLQFLFEYFSETQRNKGNFPGRFSGRQFSNSRSEMNVSTLELGDSALYLCASSSGGQTNEQFFGPGTRLTVL.

For the CDR3, the DNA is TGCAGTGCTAGACGCCCCGGCCTTGTCGCTAGCACAGATACGCAGTATTTT. As protein: CSARRPGLVASTDTQYF. The chain carries TRBV20-1 and TRBJ2-3; D ambiguous. This CDR3 has 17 amino acids. Between the trimmed V and J ends, which lost 2 bases and 0 bases, there was a span of 18 bases. CDR1 is DFQATT, CDR2 SNEGSKA, per germline (reference sequence).

This clonotype was seen a few times. The chain combines TRBV7-6 with TRBJ2-1; maybe TRBD2 (5 bases). Trimming removed 4 bases from V and 5 bases from J, with 18 bases in between. Germline loops: CDR1 SGHVS, CDR2 FNYEAQ. CDR3 length: 16 residues. For the CDR3, the DNA is TGTGCCAGCAGCTCCCGGACTGCCAATACAAACAATGAGCAGTTCTTC. It codes for CASSSRTANTNNEQFF.

This clonotype was seen repeatedly, ten times or more. The V and J genes are TRBV12-3 or TRBV12-4 and TRBJ2-1; TRBD2 matches 7 bases. The length of the CDR3 is 15 residues. After removal of 1 base from V and 4 bases from J, the junction contained 4 bases not matched to a gene. CDR3 residues: CASSLGEGSYNEQFF. The CDR3 bases are TGTGCCAGCAGTTTAGGGGAGGGCTCTTACAATGAGCAGTTCTTC.

This clonotype was seen at least ten times. The CDR3 DNA is TGTGCCAGCAGCCCAAACAGGGGTAGGGCCTACGAGCAGTACTTC. As protein: CASSPNRGRAYEQYF. V usage is TRBV12-3 or TRBV12-4 and J usage is TRBJ2-7, with TRBD1 matching 7 bases. The CDR3 has 15 residues. V gave up 6 bases and J gave up 2 bases; unmatched junction bases: 10.

This clonotype came up many times. This chain joins TRBV14 and TRBJ1-2, with a tentative D call TRBD1 (5 bases). This CDR3 comprises 14 residues. The germline V and J ends were trimmed by 4 bases and 13 bases, with 22 bases remaining between them. Germline V lookup: CDR1 SGHDN, CDR2 FVKESK. CDR3 loop: CASSPSVSGPSCTF. CDR3 bases: TGTGCCAGCAGCCCCTCGGTGTCAGGGCCGTCCTGCACCTTC. Combining the CDR3 with reference TRBV14 and TRBJ1-2 gives the whole variable domain EAGVTQFPSHSVIEKGQTVTLRCDPISGHDNLYWYRRVMGKEIKFLLHFVKESKQDESGMPNNRFLAERTGGTYSTLKVQPAELEDSGVYFCASSPSVSGPSCTFGSGTRLTVV.

The V and J genes are TRBV20-1 and TRBJ2-2, with D unresolved. The length of the CDR3 is 13 residues. V lost 0 bases to trimming and J lost 6 bases, with 8 bases between them. Germline V lookup: CDR1 DFQATT, CDR2 SNEGSKA (reference sequence). The CDR3 coding sequence is TGCAGTGCTAGAGATTCCAAGGCCGGGGAGCTGTTTTTT. The encoded protein is CSARDSKAGELFF.

Turning to this clonotype: Relative to the germline gene, one junction end is altered; a read error may explain this. This chain uses TRBV3-1 with TRBJ2-5; 7 bases align to TRBD2. The germline V gene encodes CDR1 LGHDT and CDR2 YNNKEL (reference sequence). CDR3 length: 15 amino acids. DNA of the CDR3: TGTGCCAGCTGCCAAGATCTAGCGGTCCAAGAGACCCAGTACTTC. Its translation is CASCQDLAVQETQYF.

Here the CDR3 reads CATSDGGDRLQETQYF. The CDR3 DNA sequence: TGTGCCACCAGTGACGGGGGAGACAGGTTACAAGAGACCCAGTACTTC. The V call is TRBV24-1, the J call TRBJ2-5; D assignment may be TRBD1 or TRBD2 (6 bases each). CDR3 length: 16 residues. From germline, CDR1 is KGHDR and CDR2 SFDVKD. Trimming removed 4 bases from V and 2 bases from J, with 16 bases in between.